These 17 T cell receptor beta chains originate from one sample sequenced in a study of cytomegalovirus exposure and HLA in healthy donors. Primers: 60 Vbeta forward and 13 Jbeta reverse. The protocol was immunoSEQ multiplex PCR, while the TCRdb copy is restricted to in-frame clones and leaves out a portion. The data show under 200,000 clones, more than 70% seen once. Material: PBMCs. These receptors all come from a woman aged 35 to 49 in good health and CMV-seropositive.

This clone was seen a single time. The CDR3 DNA reads TGTGCCAGCGGACGGACTAGCGGGAGGTACGAGCAGTACTTC. This gives the protein CASGRTSGRYEQYF. This chain connects TRBV28 to TRBJ2-7; TRBD2 matches 14 bases. The CDR3 has 14 amino acids. Trimming removed 8 bases from V and 4 bases from J; junction bases left unmatched: 4. CDR1 is MDHEN and CDR2 is SYDVKM in the germline V gene. The full variable domain, rest sourced from reference TRBV28 and TRBJ2-7, is DVKVTQSSRYLVKRTGEKVFLECVQDMDHENMFWYRQDPGLGLRLIYFSYDVKMKEKGDIPEGYSVSREKKERFSLILESASTNQTSMYLCASGRTSGRYEQYFGPGTRLTVT.

The chain carries TRBV5-4 and TRBJ2-7; TRBD2 aligns across 11 bases. The CDR3 covers 15 residues. Losses at the gene ends were 3 bases for V and 0 bases for J; bases not matched to a gene: 2. From germline, CDR1 is SGHNT and CDR2 YYREEE (reference sequence). In DNA, the CDR3 is TGTGCCAGCAGCTCCGGACTAGCGGGCTCCTACGAGCAGTACTTC. Protein sequence: CASSSGLAGSYEQYF. Full variable domain (remainder filled in from reference TRBV5-4 and TRBJ2-7): ETGVTQSPTHLIKTRGQQVTLRCSSQSGHNTVSWYQQALGQGPQFIFQYYREEENGRGNFPPRFSGLQFPNYSSELNVNALELDDSALYLCASSSGLAGSYEQYFGPGTRLTVT.

This clone was detected a few times. The chain links TRBV4-2 to TRBJ2-7; D gene unclear. Trimming removed 0 bases at V and 5 bases at J, with 5 bases between. The CDR3 consists of 12 residues. From germline, CDR1 is LGHNA and CDR2 YNFKEQ. CDR3 DNA sequence: TGTGCCAGCAGCCAAGATCTTGACGAGCAGTACTTC. This sequence encodes CASSQDLDEQYF.

The gene calls are TRBV11-2 and TRBJ1-5, with a possible D match to TRBD1 (6 bases). With 3 bases removed from V and 3 bases from J, the gap between germline ends came to 12 bases. Germline values: CDR1 SGHAT, CDR2 FQNNGV. This CDR3 spans 15 amino acids. CDR3 protein: CASSFNTGNNQPQHF. The CDR3 DNA is TGTGCCAGCAGCTTTAACACAGGGAACAATCAGCCCCAGCATTTT.

The chain combines TRBV5-5 with TRBJ1-2, with TRBD1 identical over 8 bases. Germline CDR1 and CDR2: SGHKS and YYEKEE (reference sequence). This CDR3 comprises 16 residues. V dropped 4 bases and J dropped 2; count of bases not matched to a gene: 10. Here the CDR3 reads CASSPVSAGGNYGYTF. The CDR3 DNA sequence: TGTGCCAGCAGCCCCGTGTCGGCAGGGGGCAACTATGGCTACACCTTC.

CDR3 in amino acids: CASSLAGFYYEQYF. For the CDR3, the DNA is TGTGCCAGCAGTTTGGCAGGGTTTTACTACGAGCAGTACTTC. The rearrangement joins TRBV28 to TRBJ2-7; the D gene is possibly TRBD1 (5 bases). Germline CDR1 and CDR2: MDHEN and SYDVKM. V was shortened by 3 bases and J by 3 bases, with 12 bases between the two germline ends. The CDR3 consists of 14 residues.

The gene calls are TRBV6-1 and TRBJ2-2; D ambiguous. The CDR3 totals 15 residues. Between the trimmed V and J ends, which lost 5 bases and 5 bases, there was a span of 15 bases. Germline CDR1 MNHNS, CDR2 SASEGT. CDR3 DNA: TGTGCCAGCAGTCCTTCCCAAAGAGGAACCGGGGAGCTGTTTTTT. Its protein is CASSPSQRGTGELFF.

This clone was counted once. The chain uses TRBV9 and TRBJ2-5; 7 nucleotides align to TRBD2. Germline CDR1 reads SGDLS; CDR2 reads YYNGEE. The CDR3 has 15 amino acids. The trim removed 2 bases at V and 0 bases at J, leaving 4 bases unmatched. The CDR3 sequence: CASSVKAGYQETQYF. In DNA, the CDR3 is TGTGCCAGCAGCGTGAAAGCGGGGTACCAAGAGACCCAGTACTTC.

V and J are TRBV28 and TRBJ2-3; TRBD2 is a possible D gene (5 bases). The CDR3 sequence is 16 residues long. The germline V gene has CDR1 MDHEN and CDR2 SYDVKM. The germline V and J ends were trimmed by 3 bases and 2 bases, with 15 bases remaining between them. Here the CDR3 DNA reads TGTGCCAGCAGTTTTATTGGGCGGGCCTACACAGATACGCAGTATTTT. Encoded protein: CASSFIGRAYTDTQYF.

The V call is TRBV9, the J call TRBJ2-5; tentative D call: TRBD2 (6 bases). Germline V lookup: CDR1 SGDLS, CDR2 YYNGEE. The V gene lost 3 bases and the J gene lost 5 bases, with 11 bases spanning the gap. The CDR3 is 13 residues long. The CDR3: CASSAGGMETQYF. DNA of the CDR3: TGTGCCAGCAGCGCTGGGGGGATGGAGACCCAGTACTTC. Full variable domain (missing parts from reference TRBV9 and TRBJ2-5): DSGVTQTPKHLITATGQRVTLRCSPRSGDLSVYWYQQSLDQGLQFLIQYYNGEERAKGNILERFSAQQFPDLHSELNLSSLELGDSALYFCASSAGGMETQYFGPGTRLLVL.

V is TRBV30 and J is TRBJ2-7, with D possibly being TRBD1 (6 bases). The CDR3 sequence is 13 residues long. Trimming took off 3 bases at V and 2 bases at J, with 11 bases between the two ends. Germline V gene sequence: CDR1 GTSNPN, CDR2 SVGIG (reference sequence). The CDR3 sequence is CAWRGQQTYEQYF. The CDR3 DNA follows: TGTGCCTGGAGAGGACAGCAGACCTACGAGCAGTACTTC.

The chain couples TRBV7-9 to TRBJ2-7, with D possibly matching TRBD1 (5 bases). Germline loops: CDR1 SEHNR, CDR2 FQNEAQ (reference sequence). Trimming stripped 4 bases from V and 3 bases from J, with 13 bases between. This CDR3 comprises 14 residues. The DNA of the CDR3 is TGTGCCAGCAGCTCCGACAGAACCCACTACGAGCAGTACTTC. Translating gives CASSSDRTHYEQYF.

The chain recombines TRBV21-1 with TRBJ1-5; TRBD1 was called by the table and not checked on the DNA. TRBV21-1 is classified as a pseudogene. The length of the CDR3 is 15 residues. CDR3 in amino acids: CASSKDPRADQPQHF. The CDR3 bases are TGTGCCAGCAGCAAAGACCCCAGGGCTGATCAGCCCCAGCATTTT.

The chain joins TRBV9 to TRBJ2-1; D might be TRBD2 (6 bases). From germline, CDR1 is SGDLS and CDR2 YYNGEE. Trimming pared 3 bases from V and 0 bases from J, leaving 19 bases between. The CDR3 runs to 18 residues. The CDR3 coding sequence is TGTGCCAGCAGCGCCCCCTTGTCTGGGGGGAGCTCCTACAATGAGCAGTTCTTC. Translated: CASSAPLSGGSSYNEQFF.

This rearrangement joins TRBV23-1 to TRBJ2-2; 9 bases match TRBD1. TRBV23-1 is reported as an ORF; its role is uncertain. The CDR3 contains 15 residues. V trimming: 4 bases; J trimming: 7 bases; junction bases outside the gene matches: 7. The CDR3 loop is CASSLNRGLGGELFF. CDR3 DNA sequence: TGCGCCAGCAGTCTAAACAGGGGGCTAGGCGGGGAGCTGTTTTTT.

The chain carries TRBV19 and TRBJ2-3, with D perhaps TRBD1 (5 bases). Germline V CDR1 and CDR2: LNHDA, SQIVND (reference sequence). V lost 5 bases and J 1 base, leaving 10 bases between the germline ends. There are 14 residues in the CDR3. The CDR3 loop is CASSQIQGTDTQYF. In nucleotides, the CDR3 is TGTGCCAGTAGTCAAATACAGGGCACAGATACGCAGTATTTT.

There are a few counts of this clone. The chain is built from TRBV29-1 and TRBJ1-5; TRBD1 might be the D (5 bases). V lost 0 bases, J lost 3 bases, and 18 bases lay in between. Germline CDR1 and CDR2: SQVTM and ANQGSEA. CDR3 length: 17 residues. The CDR3 is CSVEDRRGLFYNQPQHF. In nucleotides, the CDR3 is TGCAGCGTTGAAGATCGGAGGGGTCTATTTTACAATCAGCCCCAGCATTTT.